This T cell receptor beta chain originates from a study of cytomegalovirus exposure and HLA in healthy donors. Study observations and caveats: According to the study, 150 to 200 TCR beta chains were cytomegalovirus-associated. Three chains tied to CMV proved CMV antigen-specific in vitro.

PCR involved 60 Vbeta and 13 Jbeta primers. The data were produced by immunoSEQ multiplex PCR, yet TCRdb's version contains in-frame clones alone and is incomplete. The sample shows about 150,000 clones, roughly 77% of them seen only once. Of note for this clone: As yet, its antigen is unknown.

The TCR was taken from a human donor in good health. Sequencing was performed on PBMCs.

CDR3 amino acids: CASSLGEQPYEQYF. Here the CDR3 DNA reads TGCGCCAGCAGCTTGGGTGAACAGCCCTACGAGCAGTACTTC. The V and J genes are TRBV5-1 and TRBJ2-7; D is unresolved. Deletions cut 0 bases from V and 2 bases from J, with 9 bases between. The CDR3 is made up of 14 amino acids. Germline assignment: CDR1 SGHRS and CDR2 YFSETQ. The whole variable domain, filled in from reference TRBV5-1 and TRBJ2-7, reads KAGVTQTPRYLIKTRGQQVTLSCSPISGHRSVSWYQQTPGQGLQFLFEYFSETQRNKGNFPGRFSGRQFSNSRSEMNVSTLELGDSALYLCASSLGEQPYEQYFGPGTRLTVT.